These 17 T cell receptor beta chains were sequenced from one sample in a study of T cell repertoires in cytomegalovirus infection. Their specific antigens are unknown. A single record per CDR3 protein comes from TCRdb applying MiXCR to the reads. This sample has about 900,000 distinct CDR3 sequences, with roughly 30% found just once. The sample was cultured CD8+ T cells from PBMCs, taken from culture after CMV antigen stimulation. Receptors were obtained from a human donor in good health (CMV status not recorded). Some clones in this sample may be carry-over from other donors' samples.

The chain has TRBV7-9 and TRBJ2-3, with TRBD1 identical over 7 bases. Germline-derived CDR1 and CDR2 are SEHNR and FQNEAQ (reference sequence). With V trimmed by 5 bases and J by 10 bases, 3 bases remained unmatched. The CDR3 is 11 amino acids. The CDR3 here is CASSRQGPQYF. The DNA for the CDR3 is TGTGCCAGCAGCCGACAGGGACCGCAGTATTTT.

This clonotype was seen a handful of times. V is TRBV7-6 and J is TRBJ2-7, with 7 bases lining up with TRBD2. CDR1 is SGHVS and CDR2 is FNYEAQ in the germline V gene. CDR3 length: 15 amino acids. With 1 base clipped from V and 2 bases from J, the junction kept 5 bases outside the gene matches. In DNA, the CDR3 is TGTGCCAGCAGCTTAGTCGGCGGGGGAGCCTACGAGCAGTACTTC. Its protein product is CASSLVGGGAYEQYF. The whole variable domain, remainder taken from reference TRBV7-6 and TRBJ2-7, is GAGVSQSPRYKVTKRGQDVALRCDPISGHVSLYWYRQALGQGPEFLTYFNYEAQQDKSGLPNDRFSAERPEGSISTLTIQRTEQRDSAMYRCASSLVGGGAYEQYFGPGTRLTVT.

The chain couples TRBV6-8 to TRBJ2-7; 9 nucleotides line up with TRBD1. Germline-derived CDR1 and CDR2 are MNHGY and SAAAGT. The CDR3 is 15 amino acids. J gave up 4 bases and V 2 bases, and 6 bases lay outside the gene matches. The CDR3 spells CASSYPGQGLYEQYV. CDR3 in DNA: TGTGCCAGCAGTTACCCGGGACAGGGTCTTTACGAGCAGTACGTC.

This clonotype showed up just a few times. The chain links TRBV6-5 to TRBJ2-2; a weak D match, TRBD1 (5 bases). The CDR3 has 17 residues. CDR1 and CDR2 (germline): MNHEY, SVGAGI. Trimming removed 0 bases at V and 0 bases at J, with 11 bases between. The CDR3 nucleotides read TGTGCCAGCAGTTACTCGATGCAGGGATCGAACACCGGGGAGCTGTTTTTT. This encodes CASSYSMQGSNTGELFF.

The chain is built from TRBV24-1 and TRBJ2-1, with D maybe TRBD1 (7 bases). Germline CDR1 and CDR2: KGHDR and SFDVKD. The CDR3 spans 16 residues. V was clipped by 5 bases and J by 9 bases, with 22 bases between them. CDR3 sequence (DNA): TGTGCCACCAGTGCCCAGACAGGGAAAGAGGGACTTGAGCAGTTCTTC. Translated: CATSAQTGKEGLEQFF.

This clonotype was found a few times. The chain recombines TRBV7-8 with TRBJ1-4; D is perhaps TRBD1 (5 bases). V was pared by 7 bases and J by 6 bases, with 18 bases between. The CDR3 loop spans 15 amino acids. Per the germline V gene, CDR1 is SGHVS and CDR2 is FQNEAQ. Here the CDR3 reads CASTLGGGAHEKLFF. As DNA, the CDR3 is TGTGCCAGCACCCTCGGGGGAGGAGCCCATGAAAAACTGTTTTTT.

This clonotype was counted only a few times. The chain employs TRBV12-3 or TRBV12-4 and TRBJ2-1; 7 positions match TRBD1. V shed 5 bases and J 8 bases; nucleotides not matched to a gene: 9. The CDR3 is 14 residues long. This chain's CDR3 is CASSAFQGEHEQFF. DNA for the CDR3: TGTGCCAGCAGTGCGTTTCAGGGGGAACATGAGCAGTTCTTC.

V is TRBV5-6 and J is TRBJ1-2, with 7 bases that match TRBD1. CDR3 size: 15 residues. Germline CDR1 and CDR2: SGHDT and YYEEEE. V lost 2 bases and J lost 2; bases outside the gene matches: 6. For the CDR3, the DNA is TGTGCCAGCAGCTTAGAAGGACAGGAGAACTATGGCTACACCTTC. Translated, it gives CASSLEGQENYGYTF.

This clonotype was seen a handful of times. The gene calls are TRBV12-3 or TRBV12-4 and TRBJ2-2; D unclear. CDR3 length equals 10 residues. Trimming left V 8 bases short and J 7 bases short, with 5 bases between. The CDR3 reads CASYHGELFF. CDR3 coding DNA: TGTGCCAGCTACCACGGGGAGCTGTTTTTT.

The chain joins TRBV29-1 to TRBJ1-1, with D unclear. Germline CDR1 SQVTM, CDR2 ANQGSEA. This CDR3 comprises 10 residues. Trimming shortened V by 1 base and J by 7 bases, and 4 bases separated the two germline ends. Here the CDR3 DNA reads TGCAGCGTTGAAGTGGTTGAAGCTTTCTTT. As protein: CSVEVVEAFF.

The chain employs TRBV5-4 and TRBJ2-5; a possible D gene is TRBD2 (6 bases). The CDR3 runs 15 residues. Trimming removed 3 bases at V and 2 bases at J, with 14 bases between. CDR1 is SGHNT, CDR2 YYREEE, per germline (reference sequence). CDR3 loop: CASSSWVGGQETQYF. CDR3 nucleotides: TGTGCCAGCAGCTCCTGGGTGGGGGGACAAGAGACCCAGTACTTC.

The V and J genes are TRBV20-1 and TRBJ1-3; D is unresolved. V shed 2 bases and J shed 2 bases, with 16 bases lying between them. Germline V gives CDR1 DFQATT, CDR2 SNEGSKA (reference sequence). The CDR3 covers 16 residues. In DNA, the CDR3 is TGCAGTGCTAGACCAAACGACGGGCGGGCTGGAAACACCATATATTTT. Amino acid sequence: CSARPNDGRAGNTIYF.

V and J are TRBV19 and TRBJ2-5, with D tentatively TRBD2 (5 bases). The CDR3 is 15 residues long. Germline CDR1 LNHDA, CDR2 SQIVND (reference sequence). The CDR3 region has the DNA TGTGCAAGTGCAGCCTTGGACTCCCAAGTGGAGACCCAGTACTTC. It codes for CASAALDSQVETQYF.

This clonotype has a handful of counts. The V and J genes are TRBV7-2 and TRBJ1-6; possible D gene TRBD1, 6 bases. Germline lookup yields CDR1 SGHTA and CDR2 FQGNSA. Trimming pared 3 bases from V and 6 bases from J, leaving 12 bases between. CDR3 length equals 15 residues. The chain's CDR3 is CASSFTTGTNSPLHF. CDR3 nucleotides: TGTGCCAGCAGCTTTACTACAGGGACTAATTCACCCCTCCACTTT.

This clonotype was observed a few times. This chain links TRBV7-8 with TRBJ2-1, with D maybe TRBD1 (6 bases). This CDR3 contains 17 residues. The germline CDR1 and CDR2 sequences are SGHVS and FQNEAQ. V lost 3 bases, J lost 5 bases, and 20 bases lay in between. The CDR3 region is CASSFLSGQGRNNEQFF. CDR3 sequence (DNA): TGTGCCAGCAGCTTCCTCTCAGGGCAGGGGAGAAACAATGAGCAGTTCTTC.

The V gene is TRBV7-9, the J gene TRBJ2-7; the D gene is possibly TRBD2 (7 bases). V was cut by 9 bases and J by 7 bases, with 13 bases left in between. Germline lookup yields CDR1 SEHNR and CDR2 FQNEAQ (reference sequence). The CDR3 extends over 11 amino acids. The CDR3 loop is CASEGGEEQYF. The CDR3 DNA reads as TGTGCCAGTGAGGGGGGGGAGGAGCAGTACTTC.

This chain connects TRBV7-9 to TRBJ1-2; 7 bases are a match to TRBD1. The CDR3 extends over 14 amino acids. Trimming took 4 bases from V and 8 from J; bases not matched to a gene: 10. CDR1 is SEHNR, CDR2 FQNEAQ, per germline (reference sequence). CDR3 DNA sequence: TGTGCCAGCAGCTCGACAGGGCGCCTAGAGGGCTACACCTTC. It is translated as CASSSTGRLEGYTF.